The clone carrying this TCR beta chain has only a few counts. The antigen is not known. The table came from immunoSEQ multiplex PCR; TCRdb's copy has only in-frame clones and leaves some out. The sample contains about 120,000 clones, roughly 90% of which appear only once. The sample belongs to a study of T cell responses to AZD1222 COVID-19 vaccine. General study results and limits: White British people made up most donors, females outnumbered males, and clonal diversity was possibly underestimated. Repertoires were sampled only after the peak T cell response. At baseline, just six AZD1222 recipients tested seropositive.

This material consisted of peripheral blood, taken on day 0 of AZD1222 vaccination. This receptor was identified in an adult in good health.

The chain's CDR3 is CASSYSGTYEQYF. The CDR3 DNA reads TGTGCCAGCAGTTACTCGGGAACCTACGAGCAGTACTTC. The rearrangement links TRBV6-2 or TRBV6-3 to TRBJ2-7; no reliable D call. The CDR3 has 13 amino acids. Germline values: CDR1 MNHEY, CDR2 SVGEGT. Deletions cut 0 bases from V and 2 bases from J, with 5 bases between.